One and the same sample provided the 22 T cell receptor beta chains below, sequenced in a study of human T cells and chemical hapten exposure. TCRdb independently ran MiXCR on the RACE reads; one entry per CDR3 protein. The table records roughly 200,000 distinct CDR3 sequences, about 25% of them present only once. Time point here: patch test 3, about 24 weeks after DPC sensitization. As to treatment: therapeutic diphenylcyclopropenone sensitization with weekly scalp DPC. Sample: whole blood, taken in connection with sensitization to the hapten diphenylcyclopropenone (DPC). These receptors all come from a woman aged 40-49 years with alopecia areata. Some clones in this sample may be carry-over from other donors' samples.

The chain combines TRBV10-3 with TRBJ2-3; no definite D call. The CDR3 runs 13 residues. Germline V lookup: CDR1 ENHRY, CDR2 SYGVKD. V gave up 10 bases and J gave up 2 bases, with 13 bases separating them. The DNA for the CDR3 is TGTGCCACTACGCAGGACCCCACAGATACGCAGTATTTT. Encoded protein: CATTQDPTDTQYF.

This clonotype occurred a few times. The CDR3 here is CSVLDGTYEQYF. The DNA of the CDR3 is TGCAGCGTTTTGGACGGGACCTACGAGCAGTACTTC. The chain has TRBV29-1 and TRBJ2-7, with D perhaps TRBD2 (5 bases). Trimming shortened V by 5 bases and J by 2 bases, and 10 bases separated the two germline ends. The CDR3 has 12 residues. The germline CDR1 and CDR2 sequences are SQVTM and ANQGSEA.

The V gene is TRBV29-1, the J gene TRBJ2-2, with 9 nucleotides matching TRBD2. The CDR3 runs 13 residues. V trimming: 6 bases; J trimming: 4 bases; junction bases outside the gene matches: 3. Germline V gene lookup returns CDR1 SQVTM and CDR2 ANQGSEA. CDR3 sequence: CSVSGRFTGELFF. Here the CDR3 DNA reads TGCAGCGTAAGCGGGAGGTTCACCGGGGAGCTGTTTTTT.

The V call is TRBV12-3 or TRBV12-4, the J call TRBJ2-3; a possible D gene is TRBD1 (5 bases). V lost 6 bases and J lost 2, with 9 bases in between. The CDR3 sequence is 13 residues long. The CDR3 reads CASRPGITDTQYF. In nucleotides, the CDR3 is TGTGCCAGCAGGCCAGGGATCACAGATACGCAGTATTTT.

The chain employs TRBV27 and TRBJ2-6; D call uncertain. V shed 2 bases and J shed 0 bases, with 5 bases lying between them. Looked up from germline, CDR1 is MNHEY and CDR2 is SMNVEV (reference sequence). This CDR3 contains 15 residues. CDR3 coding DNA: TGTGCCAGCAGTTTAACGAGCTCTGGGGCCAACGTCCTGACTTTC. Translating gives CASSLTSSGANVLTF.

The chain employs TRBV28 and TRBJ2-7, with D perhaps matching TRBD1 or TRBD2 (7 bases each). V gave up 8 bases and J gave up 4 bases, with 18 bases separating them. Germline V gene lookup returns CDR1 MDHEN and CDR2 SYDVKM. This CDR3 region has 14 residues. The CDR3 coding sequence is TGTGCCAGCCGAGGAGCGGGACAGAGTTACGAGCAGTACTTC. Residues: CASRGAGQSYEQYF.

This clonotype was counted a few times. V gene TRBV12-3 or TRBV12-4 combines with J gene TRBJ1-2; possibly TRBD1 for D (6 bases). The CDR3 length is 16 residues. V was shortened by 5 bases and J by 5 bases, with 21 bases between the two germline ends. CDR3 nucleotide sequence: TGTGCCAGCAGTCCCTGGACAGCCTCGAGCGCGTATGGCTACACCTTC. Translation: CASSPWTASSAYGYTF.

This clonotype has just a few counts. The rearrangement uses TRBV29-1 and TRBJ2-3; TRBD1 aligns across 9 bases. After removal of 8 bases from V and 3 bases from J, the junction contained 9 bases not matched to a gene. The germline V gene encodes CDR1 SQVTM and CDR2 ANQGSEA. This CDR3 has 14 amino acids. In nucleotides, the CDR3 is TGCAGCTCTGGGACAGGGCTGGGAACAGATACGCAGTATTTT. This encodes CSSGTGLGTDTQYF.

The V and J genes are TRBV7-2 and TRBJ2-1; weak D call: TRBD2 (6 bases). V lost 4 bases and J 5 bases, leaving 12 bases between the germline ends. The CDR3 consists of 14 residues. The V gene's germline CDR1 is SGHTA and CDR2 FQGNSA. Written as DNA, the CDR3 is TGTGCCAGCAGCTCGATGGGACTCAACAATGAGCAGTTCTTC. Protein product: CASSSMGLNNEQFF. The full variable domain, rest sourced from reference TRBV7-2 and TRBJ2-1, is GAGVSQSPSNKVTEKGKDVELRCDPISGHTALYWYRQSLGQGLEFLIYFQGNSAPDKSGLPSDRFSAERTGGSVSTLTIQRTQQEDSAVYLCASSSMGLNNEQFFGPGTRLTVL.

This clonotype was observed a handful of times. This chain joins TRBV11-2 and TRBJ2-4; D tentatively reads TRBD1 or TRBD2 (5 bases each). This CDR3 has 15 residues. Trimming left V 5 bases short and J 7 bases short, with 18 bases between. Germline loops: CDR1 SGHAT, CDR2 FQNNGV. This CDR3 reads CASSRGGLRPNIQYF. DNA of the CDR3: TGTGCCAGCAGCCGGGGCGGCTTACGCCCTAACATTCAGTACTTC.

The V call is TRBV5-8, the J call TRBJ2-3; the D gene could be TRBD1 or TRBD2 (5 bases each). This CDR3 comprises 15 residues. Per germline, CDR1 SGHTS and CDR2 YDEGEE. The V and J ends lost 1 base and 6 bases respectively, with 15 bases between them. The CDR3 protein is CASSLSGTATDTQYF. CDR3 in DNA: TGTGCCAGCAGCTTGTCCGGGACGGCCACCGATACGCAGTATTTT.

V gene TRBV28 combines with J gene TRBJ2-7; D might be TRBD2 (6 bases). Trimming left V 9 bases short and J 1 base short, with 10 bases between. This CDR3 is built from 12 residues. Germline V gives CDR1 MDHEN, CDR2 SYDVKM. The CDR3 DNA follows: TGTGCCAGTACTGGACTATCCTACGAGCAGTACTTC. It encodes CASTGLSYEQYF.

In this sample, this clonotype turned up a few times. The J gene is TRBJ2-1, the V gene TRBV29-1; no firm D call. CDR3 size: 12 residues. The germline V and J ends were trimmed by 5 bases and 10 bases, with 15 bases remaining between them. From germline, CDR1 is SQVTM and CDR2 ANQGSEA. The CDR3 nucleotides read TGCAGCGTTTTAGGTAGCAGACGCGAGCAGTTCTTC. This encodes CSVLGSRREQFF.

The table lists this clonotype with many counts. The chain uses TRBV29-1 and TRBJ2-7; TRBD1 aligns across 7 bases. Germline CDR1 SQVTM, CDR2 ANQGSEA. The CDR3 extends over 11 amino acids. With 6 bases clipped from V and 5 bases from J, the junction kept 4 bases outside the gene matches. The CDR3 coding sequence is TGCAGCGTCAATACAGGGGACGAGCAGTACTTC. Encoded protein: CSVNTGDEQYF.

This clonotype was found a few times. The rearrangement joins TRBV29-1 to TRBJ1-1, with TRBD1 as a possible D gene (5 bases). The CDR3 contains 11 residues. CDR1 and CDR2 (germline): SQVTM, ANQGSEA. Trimming shortened V by 5 bases and J by 8 bases, and 12 bases separated the two germline ends. The CDR3 DNA is TGCAGCGTTATTAGCGGGGGAGAAGCTTTCTTT. This translates into CSVISGGEAFF.

This clonotype was recorded a few times. The chain carries TRBV7-6 and TRBJ2-5; no clear D. V was cut by 5 bases and J by 5 bases, with 9 bases left in between. The CDR3 covers 12 residues. Germline assignment: CDR1 SGHVS and CDR2 FNYEAQ. Written as DNA, the CDR3 is TGTGCCAGCAGCCGCACATTGGAGACCCAGTACTTC. It encodes CASSRTLETQYF.

This clonotype appeared many times. The V and J genes are TRBV6-5 and TRBJ2-5; D is perhaps TRBD1 (5 bases). The ends were cut back, 2 bases at V and 5 bases at J, with 12 bases in the middle. Germline assignment: CDR1 MNHEY and CDR2 SVGAGI. The CDR3 length is 14 residues. CDR3 residues: CASSYAGLGETQYF. The CDR3 coding sequence is TGTGCCAGCAGTTACGCAGGGCTGGGGGAGACCCAGTACTTC.

The chain combines TRBV9 with TRBJ2-7; 7 bases align to TRBD1. This CDR3 comprises 16 residues. The V and J ends lost 3 bases and 0 bases, in that order; junction bases with no gene match: 9. Germline V gene lookup returns CDR1 SGDLS and CDR2 YYNGEE. The CDR3 reads CASSGSGGSSSYEQYF. The CDR3 nucleotides are TGTGCCAGCAGCGGATCAGGGGGTTCCAGCTCCTACGAGCAGTACTTC.

The gene calls are TRBV28 and TRBJ2-7; D ambiguous. V lost 10 bases, J lost 3 bases, and 10 bases lay in between. The germline V gene encodes CDR1 MDHEN and CDR2 SYDVKM. CDR3 length: 11 residues. The CDR3: CATEGGYEQYF. The CDR3, as DNA: TGTGCCACCGAAGGCGGCTACGAGCAGTACTTC.

The J gene is TRBJ2-3, the V gene TRBV7-2; TRBD2 matches at 11 bases. The CDR3 loop spans 18 amino acids. After removal of 1 base from V and 0 bases from J, the junction contained 6 bases not matched to a gene. CDR1 SGHTA and CDR2 FQGNSA come from the germline V gene. The CDR3 region has the DNA TGTGCCAGCAGCTTAGGGCTAGCGGGAGGCTCTAGCACAGATACGCAGTATTTT. This encodes CASSLGLAGGSSTDTQYF.

This clonotype was seen a handful of times. The rearrangement joins TRBV7-2 to TRBJ2-5; D unclear. CDR1 and CDR2 from the germline V gene are SGHTA and FQGNSA. The CDR3 extends over 12 amino acids. Trimming took 5 bases from V and 3 from J, leaving 7 bases between them. For the CDR3, the DNA is TGTGCCAGCAGCCGCCAGGAAGAGACCCAGTACTTC. Translated, it gives CASSRQEETQYF.

The J gene is TRBJ2-1, the V gene TRBV28; D remains unclear. V lost 4 bases and J lost 2, with 9 bases in between. CDR3 length: 14 residues. Germline CDR1 MDHEN, CDR2 SYDVKM. This CDR3 is CASSSAGTYNEQFF. CDR3 in DNA: TGTGCCAGCAGTTCGGCTGGGACCTACAATGAGCAGTTCTTC.